The source of this T cell receptor beta chain is a study of blood T cell repertoires in COVID-19. Sequencing was performed with immunoSEQ multiplex PCR; in TCRdb, only in-frame clones are kept and a portion is missing. Of 250,000 to 300,000 clones listed, approximately 87% were seen once; the top ten hold about 4.9%. V was cut by 5 bases and J by 4 bases, with 18 bases left in between. The length of the CDR3 is 16 residues. Germline lookup yields CDR1 LGHNA and CDR2 YNFKEQ. The chain carries TRBV4-2 and TRBJ2-1; D might be TRBD2 (6 bases). Material for sequencing was peripheral blood. This sequence originates from a man aged 55 to 70 who had recovered from COVID-19. The DNA of the CDR3 is TGTGCCAGCAGCTCCGGGACTCGTCAGAATTACAATGAGCAGTTCTTC. The encoded protein is CASSSGTRQNYNEQFF.